The TCR beta chain under discussion was sequenced for a study of blood T cell repertoires in COVID-19. Profiled with immunoSEQ multiplex PCR; TCRdb holds only in-frame clones, not every one. The sample holds a few hundred thousand clones, around 90% seen once. This CDR3 region has 14 residues. The germline CDR1 and CDR2 sequences are MNHEY and SMNVEV (reference sequence). The V end was cut by 8 bases, the J end by 0 bases, with 11 bases between. The chain couples TRBV27 to TRBJ1-5; the D gene is possibly TRBD1 (5 bases). The sequence came from a woman aged 40 to 49 who had recovered from COVID-19. The sample consisted of peripheral blood. In DNA, the CDR3 is TGTGCCAGCGGCCTAAGGGGTAGCAATCAGCCCCAGCATTTT. Translation gives CASGLRGSNQPQHF.